This T cell receptor (beta chain) was obtained from a study of blood T cells in healthy people across ages. V lost 5 bases, J lost 7 bases, and 15 bases lay in between. Germline-derived CDR1 and CDR2 are LNHDA and SQIVND (reference sequence). CDR3 length: 14 residues. This clonotype came up once. A second roughly 6 to 11 cycle PCR used barcoded and J-beta primers. MiXCR, run by TCRdb on the 5' RACE reads, gives a single entry per CDR3 protein. Of about 680,000 distinct CDR3 sequences listed, around 49% are singletons. The chain uses TRBV19 and TRBJ2-1; D remains unclear. Sequencing input: blood. The sequence was collected from an older woman in good health. DNA for the CDR3: TGTGCCAGTAGTCGGTCTACGACCCGGAATGAGCAGTTCTTC. The encoded protein is CASSRSTTRNEQFF.